This T cell receptor (beta chain) was obtained from a study of blood T cell repertoires in COVID-19. Study context: Both acute and convalescent COVID-19 samples were obtained from the United States, Italy and Spain. T cells, B-cell-depleted T cells, or PBMCs supplied cDNA or gDNA.

Enrollment of patients from Seattle took place during active infection, with longitudinal follow-up. As originally analysed: Amplification with reference gene primers provided the estimates of nucleated cell counts. TCRdb's copy holds only in-frame clones and misses some; the assay was immunoSEQ multiplex PCR. The D gene and trimming were derived from the DNA, and the V and J assignments and clone size from that table. This table has roughly 280,000 clones, more than 70% appearing once. From germline, CDR1 is SGHRS and CDR2 YFSETQ. The CDR3 covers 16 residues. The V end was cut by 1 base, the J end by 0 bases, with 13 bases between.

The J gene is TRBJ1-1, the V gene TRBV5-1, with a tentative D call TRBD1 (6 bases). This TCR derives from a woman aged 25 to 45 with COVID-19, enrolled during active disease. The specimen sequenced was peripheral blood. Here the CDR3 DNA reads TGCGCCAGCAGCTTGACAGGGAAAGGTTTGAACACTGAAGCTTTCTTT. This translates into CASSLTGKGLNTEAFF.